This T cell receptor (beta chain) was found in a study of shared clonotypes between healthy human individuals. At the level of the study: Each donor's CD4 naive and CD4 memory cells filled three plates apiece, CD8 naive two, and CD8 memory one. The study, taken as a whole, reports: The study found lower generation probabilities in non-shared clonotypes than in those shared by all four donors.

Clones were read by immunoSEQ multiplex PCR, and TCRdb kept only the in-frame ones, dropping some. This sample carries millions of clones, 90% to 95% of them seen once, and the ten largest clones take roughly 0.13%. About this clone itself: Its antigen is still unknown.

Germline loops: CDR1 MNHEY, CDR2 SVGAGI. Trimming at V came to 6 bases and at J to 4 bases, leaving 8 bases not matched to a gene. This CDR3 has 15 amino acids. The sample comprised naive CD4+ T cells sorted from blood. Subset defined: CD45RA+ positively selected. The gene calls are TRBV6-5 and TRBJ2-7; 11 nucleotides match TRBD1. The sequence was collected from a man aged 18-30 years in good health. In DNA, the CDR3 is TGTGCCAGCAGACGCGCGGGACAGGGGGGTTACGAGCAGTACTTC. It encodes CASRRAGQGGYEQYF.